Listed here are 24 T cell receptor beta chains from one sample, sequenced in a study of T cell responses to AZD1222 COVID-19 vaccine (dated by TCRdb to 2020 to 2023). Library preparation used the immunoSEQ multiplex PCR assay. Here the immuneACCESS table is served through TCRdb, limited to in-frame sequences with V and J called. Missing clones are a known gap in these copies; in checked studies unresolved V genes cover under half, and the rest lacks a known reason. The sample records 150,000 to 200,000 clones, 90% of which are singletons. The ten most abundant clones make up less than 3% of the sample. In the paper's terms, the time point label means: baseline before first vaccination. This specimen consisted of peripheral blood, obtained on day 0 of AZD1222 vaccination. The receptors here all came from an adult in good health.

The gene calls are TRBV5-1 and TRBJ1-2; 7 positions match TRBD1. The CDR3 sequence is 14 residues long. Germline V lookup: CDR1 SGHRS, CDR2 YFSETQ. V lost 2 bases, J lost 2 bases, and 3 bases stayed unmatched. CDR3: CASSFRDRNYGYTF. CDR3 DNA: TGCGCCAGCAGCTTCCGGGACAGAAACTATGGCTACACCTTC. The full variable domain, rest sourced from reference TRBV5-1 and TRBJ1-2, is KAGVTQTPRYLIKTRGQQVTLSCSPISGHRSVSWYQQTPGQGLQFLFEYFSETQRNKGNFPGRFSGRQFSNSRSEMNVSTLELGDSALYLCASSFRDRNYGYTFGSGTRLTVV.

The chain joins TRBV6-5 to TRBJ1-4; D perhaps matches TRBD1 (6 bases). The V end lost 6 bases, the J end lost 3 bases, and 11 bases lay between the germline ends. Germline V gene sequence: CDR1 MNHEY, CDR2 SVGAGI. The CDR3 spans 14 residues. The CDR3, as DNA: TGTGCCAGCAGGAAGGACAGAGCTAATGAAAAACTGTTTTTT. Its translation is CASRKDRANEKLFF.

The genes are TRBV7-2 and TRBJ2-7; D call uncertain. In germline, CDR1 is SGHTA, CDR2 FQGNSA. This CDR3 comprises 12 residues. Trimming removed 5 bases at V and 0 bases at J, with 5 bases between. The CDR3 DNA reads TGTGCCAGCAGCGCAAACTCCTACGAGCAGTACTTC. As protein: CASSANSYEQYF.

This clone was seen just once. This rearrangement joins TRBV29-1 to TRBJ2-7; 11 bases are shared with TRBD1. Trimming removed 1 base from V and 2 bases from J; junction bases left unmatched: 10. The CDR3 spans 17 residues. Germline V lookup: CDR1 SQVTM, CDR2 ANQGSEA. CDR3 nucleotides: TGCAGCGTTGAAGTAAGCGGGTGGACAGGGGGCACCTACGAGCAGTACTTC. Translating gives CSVEVSGWTGGTYEQYF.

The genes are TRBV18 and TRBJ1-5, with 11 nucleotides matching TRBD1. Germline CDR1 KGHSH, CDR2 LQKENI. This CDR3 comprises 15 residues. J lost 4 bases, V lost 3 bases, and 2 bases had no gene match. The CDR3 is CASSPGQGANQPQHF. The CDR3 DNA follows: TGTGCCAGCTCACCCGGACAGGGGGCTAATCAGCCCCAGCATTTT. Complete variable domain (other parts from reference TRBV18 and TRBJ1-5): NAGVMQNPRHLVRRRGQEARLRCSPMKGHSHVYWYRQLPEEGLKFMVYLQKENIIDESGMPKERFSAEFPKEGPSILRIQQVVRGDSAAYFCASSPGQGANQPQHFGDGTRLSIL.

The gene calls are TRBV6-4 and TRBJ2-7, with 12 bases that match TRBD1. Germline values: CDR1 MRHNA, CDR2 SNTAGT. V lost 7 bases and J lost 4; bases outside the gene matches: 11. This CDR3 comprises 16 residues. CDR3 in amino acids: CASTDRDRGHRYEQYF. Here the CDR3 DNA reads TGTGCCAGCACCGACCGGGACAGGGGGCATAGGTACGAGCAGTACTTC.

The rearrangement uses TRBV7-9 and TRBJ1-2; the D is unclear. There are 14 residues in the CDR3. V lost 3 bases and J lost 6, with 14 bases in between. CDR1 and CDR2 from the germline V gene are SEHNR and FQNEAQ (reference sequence). CDR3 nucleotides: TGTGCCAGCAGCTTGGATAGGGAGAGAGATGGCTACACCTTC. This encodes CASSLDRERDGYTF.

This clone was seen a handful of times. The chain couples TRBV11-1 to TRBJ2-3, with D tentatively TRBD2 (5 bases). Germline-derived CDR1 and CDR2 are SGHAT and FQDESV (reference sequence). Deletions cut 5 bases from V and 0 bases from J, with 12 bases between. The CDR3 sequence is 15 residues long. The CDR3: CASSLSVYSTDTQYF. The CDR3 nucleotides are TGTGCCAGCAGCCTTAGCGTTTATAGCACAGATACGCAGTATTTT.

The chain employs TRBV29-1 and TRBJ2-7, with 8 bases fitting TRBD1. Germline CDR1 is SQVTM and CDR2 is ANQGSEA. V dropped 3 bases and J dropped 6; count of bases not matched to a gene: 7. The CDR3 is 13 residues long. The CDR3 sequence: CSVDIGQGVEQYF. The CDR3 region has the DNA TGCAGCGTTGACATCGGACAGGGTGTCGAGCAGTACTTC.

The rearrangement joins TRBV5-1 to TRBJ2-7; no clear D. This CDR3 has 12 amino acids. The V end was cut by 1 base, the J end by 7 bases, with 9 bases between. Germline-derived CDR1 and CDR2 are SGHRS and YFSETQ. In DNA form, the CDR3 reads TGCGCCAGCAGCTTGTATGGGCCAGAGCAGTACTTC. Protein product: CASSLYGPEQYF.

The chain has TRBV6-4 and TRBJ1-4; 9 bases line up with TRBD1. The V gene end was trimmed by 5 bases and the J gene end by 5 bases; junction bases not matched to a gene: 6. Germline V gene lookup returns CDR1 MRHNA and CDR2 SNTAGT. This CDR3 is built from 15 residues. Here the CDR3 reads CASSTGTGKNEKLFF. CDR3 sequence (DNA): TGTGCCAGCAGTACGGGGACAGGGAAAAATGAAAAACTGTTTTTT.

The chain joins TRBV24-1 to TRBJ2-2; D may correspond to TRBD1 or TRBD2 (7 bases each). Germline V gives CDR1 KGHDR, CDR2 SFDVKD. Trimming removed 4 bases at V and 6 bases at J, with 14 bases between. The CDR3 length is 15 residues. CDR3 amino acids: CATSDPTGRAGELFF. The CDR3 DNA sequence: TGTGCCACCAGTGACCCGACAGGGAGGGCCGGGGAGCTGTTTTTT.

The V gene is TRBV2, the J gene TRBJ2-2, with D tentatively TRBD1 (6 bases). The V end was cut by 4 bases, the J end by 1 base, with 10 bases between. The CDR3 runs to 15 residues. Germline CDR1 SNHLY, CDR2 FYNNEI. This CDR3 is CASSVQGMNTGELFF. In nucleotides, the CDR3 is TGTGCCAGCAGTGTACAGGGAATGAACACCGGGGAGCTGTTTTTT.

The J gene is TRBJ2-6, the V gene TRBV5-1, with TRBD2 as a possible D gene (5 bases). V gave up 3 bases and J gave up 0 bases, with 13 bases separating them. The CDR3 covers 17 residues. In germline, CDR1 is SGHRS, CDR2 YFSETQ. The CDR3: CASSWRAISSGANVLTF. The DNA of the CDR3 is TGCGCCAGCAGCTGGCGGGCTATAAGCTCTGGGGCCAACGTCCTGACTTTC.

V usage is TRBV11-3 and J usage is TRBJ1-1; no reliable D call. The V gene's germline CDR1 is SGHNT and CDR2 YENEEA. V was pared by 1 base and J by 7 bases, with 10 bases between. This CDR3 contains 13 residues. DNA for the CDR3: TGTGCCAGCAGCTTAGGGGGTTCGGGTGAAGCTTTCTTT. It translates to CASSLGGSGEAFF.

CDR3 residues: CASRHHTGTNEKLFF. DNA of the CDR3: TGTGCCAGCAGGCATCACACGGGTACTAATGAAAAACTGTTTTTT. This chain connects TRBV2 to TRBJ1-4; D unclear. Germline loops: CDR1 SNHLY, CDR2 FYNNEI. CDR3 length equals 15 residues. Trimming cost V 6 bases and J 2 bases, with 13 bases left between them.

The V call is TRBV2, the J call TRBJ1-2, with 12 nucleotides matching TRBD1. The germline V gene encodes CDR1 SNHLY and CDR2 FYNNEI. CDR3 size: 14 residues. Germline trimming cut 4 bases from V and 8 bases from J; bases unmatched to any gene: 5. CDR3 loop: CASSVGTGGKGYTF. The CDR3 nucleotides are TGTGCCAGCAGTGTTGGGACAGGGGGCAAAGGCTACACCTTC. Complete variable domain (other parts from reference TRBV2 and TRBJ1-2): EPEVTQTPSHQVTQMGQEVILRCVPISNHLYFYWYRQILGQKVEFLVSFYNNEISEKSEIFDDQFSVERPDGSNFTLKIRSTKLEDSAMYFCASSVGTGGKGYTFGSGTRLTVV.

V and J are TRBV6-6 and TRBJ2-1; the D is unclear. Germline V gene lookup returns CDR1 MNHNY and CDR2 SVGAGI (reference sequence). The V and J ends lost 0 bases and 10 bases respectively, with 7 bases between them. The CDR3 sequence is 12 residues long. The CDR3 protein is CASSYSSQEQFF. In nucleotides, the CDR3 is TGTGCCAGCAGTTACTCGAGCCAAGAGCAGTTCTTC.

The V and J genes are TRBV18 and TRBJ1-2; no reliable D call. Germline values: CDR1 KGHSH, CDR2 LQKENI. CDR3 size: 15 residues. V was clipped by 1 base and J by 8 bases, with 17 bases between them. CDR3 residues: CASSPRKWVPSGYTF. CDR3 DNA sequence: TGTGCCAGCTCACCACGGAAATGGGTTCCCAGCGGCTACACCTTC.

The chain has TRBV3-1 (or the pseudogene TRBV3-2) and TRBJ1-2, with a possible D match to TRBD1 (5 bases). Germline V lookup: CDR1 LGHDT, CDR2 YNNKEL (reference sequence). The CDR3 covers 15 residues. V was shortened by 1 base and J by 3 bases, with 12 bases between the two germline ends. The CDR3 is CASSQADSLYYGYTF. The DNA of the CDR3 is TGTGCCAGCAGCCAAGCAGACAGCCTCTACTATGGCTACACCTTC.

The chain carries TRBV19 and TRBJ2-7, with D possibly being TRBD1 or TRBD2 (5 bases each). This CDR3 comprises 15 residues. The V and J ends lost 6 bases and 7 bases respectively, with 22 bases between them. From germline, CDR1 is LNHDA and CDR2 SQIVND (reference sequence). The CDR3 DNA reads TGTGCCAGTAGAGATATCGGAAGGGACCAAGGGGAGCAGTACTTC. This codes for CASRDIGRDQGEQYF.

The genes are TRBV6-5 and TRBJ2-1; 10 bases align to TRBD2. There are 14 residues in the CDR3. Per germline, CDR1 MNHEY and CDR2 SVGAGI. Losses at the gene ends were 8 bases for V and 3 bases for J; bases not matched to a gene: 4. This CDR3 reads CASGIAGGYNEQFF. The CDR3 bases are TGTGCCAGCGGAATAGCGGGGGGCTACAATGAGCAGTTCTTC.

The chain uses TRBV15 and TRBJ2-2; D possibly corresponds to TRBD2 (7 bases). The ends were cut back, 3 bases at V and 2 bases at J, with 10 bases in the middle. CDR1 is LNHNV, CDR2 YYDKDF, per germline (reference sequence). There are 15 residues in the CDR3. CDR3: CATSRRGGNTGELFF. CDR3 bases: TGTGCCACCAGCAGGAGGGGGGGAAACACCGGGGAGCTGTTTTTT.

This sequence joins TRBV6-5 and TRBJ2-5; D might be TRBD2 (5 bases). Trimming left V 7 bases short and J 5 bases short, with 17 bases between. The length of the CDR3 is 14 residues. Germline CDR1 MNHEY, CDR2 SVGAGI. The chain's CDR3 is CASTPSRAVETQYF. The CDR3 DNA reads TGTGCCAGCACCCCCTCGAGGGCTGTGGAGACCCAGTACTTC.